This entry lists 22 T cell receptor beta chains sequenced from one sample in a study of blood T cell repertoires in COVID-19. Some clones are missing from TCRdb's copy, which holds only in-frame ones; the method was immunoSEQ multiplex PCR. The table lists fewer than 500,000 clones, roughly nine tenths of them singletons. Specimen: PBMCs or T cells enriched from blood (not recorded which). The receptors stem from a woman between 18 and 30 years old who had recovered from COVID-19.

Turning to this clone: One end of the junction fails to match germline, which may point to a read error. The genes are TRBV7-2 and TRBJ1-1; TRBD1 matches 8 bases. The CDR3 loop spans 14 amino acids. Germline CDR1 SGHTA, CDR2 FQGNSA. The CDR3 sequence is CASSYSGQGDLRDF. The CDR3 region has the DNA TGTGCCAGCAGCTATAGCGGACAGGGAGATTTGAGGGACTTT.

Only one count was recorded for this clone. The J gene is TRBJ1-1, the V gene TRBV19, with TRBD1 matching 9 bases. CDR3 size: 16 residues. Germline V gene lookup returns CDR1 LNHDA and CDR2 SQIVND (reference sequence). V lost 7 bases to trimming and J lost 5 bases; unmatched junction nucleotides: 14. CDR3: CASTPLQGAIGTEAFF. The CDR3, as DNA: TGTGCCAGTACCCCTTTACAGGGGGCGATTGGGACTGAAGCTTTCTTT.

This chain links TRBV7-3 with TRBJ2-1; a possible D gene is TRBD2 (6 bases). The CDR3 totals 15 residues. V was clipped by 3 bases and J by 7 bases, with 16 bases between them. Germline lookup yields CDR1 SGHTA and CDR2 FQGTGA. CDR3 DNA sequence: TGTGCCAGCAGCTTGGGTTCCGGGACTGCGAATGAGCAGTTCTTC. This sequence encodes CASSLGSGTANEQFF.

The chain links TRBV7-2 to TRBJ1-2; tentatively, D is TRBD1 (5 bases). CDR1 is SGHTA, CDR2 FQGNSA, per germline. Trimming stripped 3 bases from V and 4 bases from J, with 12 bases between. CDR3 length: 14 residues. The DNA for the CDR3 is TGTGCCAGCAGCTTTAATTCGGGGGGCTATGGCTACACCTTC. Translated, it gives CASSFNSGGYGYTF.

The V and J genes are TRBV9 and TRBJ2-7, with D tentatively TRBD2 (6 bases). The germline V and J ends were trimmed by 0 bases and 5 bases, with 12 bases remaining between them. This CDR3 comprises 14 residues. Looked up from germline, CDR1 is SGDLS and CDR2 is YYNGEE. The DNA for the CDR3 is TGTGCCAGCAGCGTAGCTCTGTGGGGGGACGAGCAGTACTTC. This codes for CASSVALWGDEQYF.

V is TRBV28 and J is TRBJ2-7; TRBD1 is a possible D gene (6 bases). CDR1 and CDR2 (germline): MDHEN, SYDVKM. The germline V and J ends were trimmed by 0 bases and 9 bases, with 9 bases remaining between them. The length of the CDR3 is 12 residues. CDR3 DNA sequence: TGTGCCAGCAGTTTATGGGGACAACGGCAGTACTTC. Translation gives CASSLWGQRQYF.

Turning to this clone: At one boundary the junction diverges from the germline segment, which might be a read error. V and J are TRBV18 and TRBJ2-7, with 7 bases fitting TRBD2. The CDR3 contains 14 residues. The V gene's germline CDR1 is KGHSH and CDR2 LQKENI. This CDR3 reads CASSPPTSSNEQYF. The CDR3 coding sequence is TGTGCCAGCTCACCACCGACTAGCTCCAACGAGCAGTACTTC.

This clone was observed once. The chain employs TRBV12-3 or TRBV12-4 and TRBJ1-2; TRBD1 matches at 7 bases. The CDR3 has 13 amino acids. V shed 7 bases and J 2 bases; nucleotides not matched to a gene: 4. The CDR3 is CASTKTGNYGYTF. As DNA, the CDR3 is TGTGCCAGCACCAAGACAGGGAACTATGGCTACACCTTC.

This clone came up once. The chain recombines TRBV4-1 with TRBJ2-2; 7 nucleotides align to TRBD2. The V and J ends lost 5 bases and 5 bases, in that order; junction bases with no gene match: 11. The length of the CDR3 is 16 residues. CDR1 and CDR2 from the germline V gene are MGHRA and YSYEKL. The CDR3 DNA sequence: TGCGCCAGCAGCTCCCTCCCCGGGGGGTATACCGGGGAGCTGTTTTTT. Protein product: CASSSLPGGYTGELFF.

In DNA form, the CDR3 reads TGTGCCAGTAGTATACGGACAGGGGGAGATCAGCCCCAGCATTTT. Translated, it gives CASSIRTGGDQPQHF. The V call is TRBV19, the J call TRBJ1-5; 10 bases agree with TRBD1. Germline V CDR1 and CDR2: LNHDA, SQIVND (reference sequence). The CDR3 sequence is 15 residues long. Losses at the gene ends were 2 bases for V and 5 bases for J; bases not matched to a gene: 3.

V gene TRBV7-2 combines with J gene TRBJ1-1, with TRBD1 identical over 10 bases. With 4 bases clipped from V and 2 bases from J, the junction kept 7 bases outside the gene matches. The germline CDR1 and CDR2 sequences are SGHTA and FQGNSA. The CDR3 has 16 amino acids. This chain's CDR3 is CASSSGQGRANTEAFF. Here the CDR3 DNA reads TGTGCCAGCAGCTCGGGACAGGGGAGGGCTAACACTGAAGCTTTCTTT.

This sequence joins TRBV2 and TRBJ2-3; 9 bases map to TRBD1. J lost 3 bases, V lost 6 bases, and 4 bases had no gene match. There are 14 residues in the CDR3. Per the germline V gene, CDR1 is SNHLY and CDR2 is FYNNEI. CDR3 in DNA: TGTGCCAGCAGATCGGACAGGGGAACAGATACGCAGTATTTT. Amino acid sequence: CASRSDRGTDTQYF.

The chain carries TRBV29-1 and TRBJ1-2, with a tentative D call TRBD1 (5 bases). This CDR3 spans 15 amino acids. V shed 3 bases and J shed 4 bases, with 18 bases lying between them. From germline, CDR1 is SQVTM and CDR2 ANQGSEA. The CDR3: CSVEGGGTWGYGYTF. For the CDR3, the DNA is TGCAGCGTTGAGGGGGGTGGGACCTGGGGCTATGGCTACACCTTC.

The chain carries TRBV6-2 or TRBV6-3 and TRBJ2-3, with 10 bases fitting TRBD1. The CDR3 has 15 amino acids. With 5 bases clipped from V and 4 bases from J, the junction kept 6 bases outside the gene matches. In germline, CDR1 is MNHEY, CDR2 SVGEGT. CDR3 coding DNA: TGTGCCAGCAGTCGCCGGGACAGGGGTGCAGATACGCAGTATTTT. Encoded protein: CASSRRDRGADTQYF.

This chain uses TRBV7-9 with TRBJ1-6; D unclear. The CDR3 loop spans 14 amino acids. The germline V and J ends were trimmed by 0 bases and 10 bases, with 10 bases remaining between them. The V gene's germline CDR1 is SEHNR and CDR2 FQNEAQ (reference sequence). CDR3 coding DNA: TGTGCCAGCAGCTTAGCTTCAGAGGGCTCACCCCTCCACTTT. It codes for CASSLASEGSPLHF.

On this clone: Additional DNA sequences in this sample encode the identical CDR3. V usage is TRBV27 and J usage is TRBJ1-5; the D is unclear. The germline V gene encodes CDR1 MNHEY and CDR2 SMNVEV (reference sequence). CDR3 size: 13 residues. V lost 2 bases and J 4 bases, leaving 6 bases between the germline ends. The CDR3 DNA follows: TGTGCCAGCAGTTTACGAGTGAATCAGCCCCAGCATTTT. Translation: CASSLRVNQPQHF.

This chain uses TRBV3-1 (or the pseudogene TRBV3-2) with TRBJ2-1; 8 bases line up with TRBD1. The J segment lost 8 bases and the V segment lost 4 bases, leaving 10 bases of the junction unmatched. Germline values: CDR1 LGHDT, CDR2 YNNKEL (reference sequence). The length of the CDR3 is 15 residues. The CDR3 nucleotides are TGTGCCAGCAGCCCTGGCAGGGGGCGCACCGATGAGCAGTTCTTC. It specifies CASSPGRGRTDEQFF.

The V gene is TRBV5-1, the J gene TRBJ2-5; D gene uncertain. V shed 0 bases and J shed 4 bases, with 13 bases lying between them. The CDR3 contains 15 residues. Germline loops: CDR1 SGHRS, CDR2 YFSETQ. The CDR3 nucleotides are TGCGCCAGCAGCTTGGTAATTTCGCCAGGAGAGACCCAGTACTTC. Translated, it gives CASSLVISPGETQYF.

The rearrangement links TRBV2 to TRBJ2-7; 9 bases map to TRBD1. Germline V gene lookup returns CDR1 SNHLY and CDR2 FYNNEI. This CDR3 is 14 amino acids long. V shed 8 bases and J 5 bases; nucleotides not matched to a gene: 10. The CDR3: CASRDRAVGDEQYF. The DNA of the CDR3 is TGTGCCAGCCGGGACAGGGCGGTTGGGGACGAGCAGTACTTC.

The rearrangement joins TRBV6-1 to TRBJ1-2; D perhaps matches TRBD1 (6 bases). Germline V CDR1 and CDR2: MNHNS, SASEGT. The CDR3 loop spans 14 amino acids. Trimming took 2 bases from V and 4 from J, leaving 11 bases between them. DNA for the CDR3: TGTGCCAGCAGTGAATTACAGGGAATCTATGGCTACACCTTC. Residues: CASSELQGIYGYTF.

This chain uses TRBV3-1 (or the pseudogene TRBV3-2) with TRBJ1-1, with a tentative D call TRBD1 (6 bases). This CDR3 has 14 amino acids. V was pared by 1 base and J by 2 bases, with 8 bases between. Germline V gene data show CDR1 as LGHDT and CDR2 as YNNKEL (reference sequence). CDR3 sequence: CASSQGQVNTEAFF. CDR3 coding DNA: TGTGCCAGCAGCCAAGGACAGGTTAACACTGAAGCTTTCTTT.

The rearrangement joins TRBV19 to TRBJ1-1; TRBD1 is a possible D gene (6 bases). The germline CDR1 and CDR2 sequences are LNHDA and SQIVND (reference sequence). This CDR3 has 13 amino acids. Trimming cost V 3 bases and J 4 bases, with 9 bases left between them. This CDR3 is CASSMGHSTEAFF. As DNA, the CDR3 is TGTGCCAGTAGTATGGGACATTCCACTGAAGCTTTCTTT.